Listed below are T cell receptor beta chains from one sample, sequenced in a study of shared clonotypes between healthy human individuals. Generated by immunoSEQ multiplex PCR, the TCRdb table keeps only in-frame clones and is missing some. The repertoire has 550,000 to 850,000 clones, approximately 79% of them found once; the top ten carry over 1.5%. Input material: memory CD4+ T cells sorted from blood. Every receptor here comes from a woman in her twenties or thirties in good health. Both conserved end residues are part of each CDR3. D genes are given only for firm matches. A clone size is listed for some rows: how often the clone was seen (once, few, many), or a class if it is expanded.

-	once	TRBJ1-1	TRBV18	TGTGCCAGCTCACAGGGGAACAGGGTACAGGACACTGAAGCTTTCTTT	CASSQGNRVQDTEAFF
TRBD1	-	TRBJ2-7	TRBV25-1	TGTGCCAGCAGTGAAGGACAGGGGATCGGCGAGCAGTACTTC	CASSEGQGIGEQYF
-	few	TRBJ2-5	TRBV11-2	TGTGCCAGCAGCCAGAGGGGGTCCGCCGGGGAGACCCAGTACTTC	CASSQRGSAGETQYF
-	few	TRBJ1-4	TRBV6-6	TGTGCCAGCAGTTCGAGGAGGGGAAGTAGTGAAAAACTGTTTTTT	CASSSRRGSSEKLFF
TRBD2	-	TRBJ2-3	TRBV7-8	TGTGCCAGCAGCGCACCGGGCGGGAGTAAAGATACGCAGTATTTT	CASSAPGGSKDTQYF
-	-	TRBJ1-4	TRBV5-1	TGCGCCAGCAGCCCGACAGGAGGAGGTGAAAAACTGTTTTTT	CASSPTGGGEKLFF
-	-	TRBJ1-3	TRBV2	TGTGCCAGCAACAATGGCAGGGCTGGAAACACCATATATTTT	CASNNGRAGNTIYF
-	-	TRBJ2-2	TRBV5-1	TGCGCCAGCAGTCAGGGGCCGAACACCGGGGAGCTGTTTTTT	CASSQGPNTGELFF
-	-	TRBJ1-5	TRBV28	TGTGCCAGCAGTTTAATCGGGGCTCGCAATCAGCCCCAGCATTTT	CASSLIGARNQPQHF
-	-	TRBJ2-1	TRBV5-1	TGCGCCAGCAGCCGGGACTCAAGCTCCTACAATGAGCAGTTCTTC	CASSRDSSSYNEQFF
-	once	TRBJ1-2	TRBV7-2	TGTGCCAGCAGCTTCCAGAGGACTAACTATGGCTACACCTTC	CASSFQRTNYGYTF
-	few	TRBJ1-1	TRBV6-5	TGTGCCAGCAGCTACAGCAGGAACACTGAAGCTTTCTTT	CASSYSRNTEAFF
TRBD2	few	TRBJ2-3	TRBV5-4	TGTGCCAGCAGCTTGGCCGGGGGGATTAGCACAGATACGCAGTATTTT	CASSLAGGISTDTQYF
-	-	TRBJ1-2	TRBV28	TGTGCCAGCAGTCTTTTTGCCTATGGCTACACCTTC	CASSLFAYGYTF
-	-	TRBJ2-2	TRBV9	TGTGCCAGCAGCGTCACTTCGAACACCGGGGAGCTGTTTTTT	CASSVTSNTGELFF
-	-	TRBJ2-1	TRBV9	TGTGCCAGCAGCGTAATCCCCAGGGGTGATGAGCAGTTCTTC	CASSVIPRGDEQFF
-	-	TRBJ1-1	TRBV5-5	TGTGCCAGCACCGATTCTCCTCCTAACACTGAAGCTTTCTTT	CASTDSPPNTEAFF
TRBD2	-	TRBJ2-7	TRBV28	TGTGCCAGCAGGCAGGCCATAGCGGGAGGGAACGAGCAGTACTTC	CASRQAIAGGNEQYF
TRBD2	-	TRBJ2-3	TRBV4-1	TGCGCCAGCAGTGCGTCTGGGCTAGCGGACAAGCAGTATTTT	CASSASGLADKQYF
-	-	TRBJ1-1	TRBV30	TGTGCCTGGAGTGTCACGACTTTCTTT	CAWSVTTFF